These 29 T cell receptor beta chains share one sample of origin, sequenced in a study of T cells after yellow fever vaccination. TCRdb re-called the 5' RACE reads through MiXCR, storing one row per CDR3 protein. The profile shows approximately 300,000 distinct CDR3 sequences, roughly 9.4% of them singletons. This sample comprised PBMCs, obtained on the day of the first yellow fever vaccination. The receptors were sampled from a man between 18 and 35 years old who received the YFV17D yellow fever vaccine.

This chain joins TRBV7-8 and TRBJ2-1, with 12 positions matching TRBD2. Losses at the gene ends were 0 bases for V and 4 bases for J; bases not matched to a gene: 4. The CDR3 covers 17 residues. CDR1 is SGHVS, CDR2 FQNEAQ, per germline. CDR3 sequence (DNA): TGTGCCAGCAGCTTAGCAGCGACTAGCGGGGGATACAATGAGCAGTTCTTC. It specifies CASSLAATSGGYNEQFF.

This clonotype was found many times. The chain uses TRBV5-1 and TRBJ2-1, with 9 bases matching TRBD2. Germline V gene lookup returns CDR1 SGHRS and CDR2 YFSETQ. V shed 3 bases and J 4 bases; nucleotides not matched to a gene: 8. The CDR3 consists of 16 residues. The CDR3 here is CASSSIVSGGYNEQFF. CDR3 bases: TGCGCCAGCAGCTCCATAGTTAGCGGGGGTTACAATGAGCAGTTCTTC.

V is TRBV7-9 and J is TRBJ1-5; 8 positions match TRBD1. CDR1 SEHNR and CDR2 FQNEAQ come from the germline V gene (reference sequence). The V gene end was trimmed by 5 bases and the J gene end by 3 bases; junction bases not matched to a gene: 6. CDR3 size: 15 residues. The CDR3 loop is CASSSGTGHNQPQHF. The CDR3 DNA sequence: TGTGCCAGCAGCAGTGGGACAGGACACAATCAGCCCCAGCATTTT.

The chain has TRBV11-1 and TRBJ2-1, with 7 bases fitting TRBD1. The ends lost 5 bases at V and 5 bases at J; junction bases unmatched: 6. In germline, CDR1 is SGHAT, CDR2 FQDESV (reference sequence). This CDR3 comprises 14 residues. For the CDR3, the DNA is TGTGCCAGCAGCATCTGGACAGGCGACAATGAGCAGTTCTTC. Translating gives CASSIWTGDNEQFF. The full variable domain, in which reference TRBV11-1 and TRBJ2-1 provide the parts outside the CDR3, is EAEVAQSPRYKITEKSQAVAFWCDPISGHATLYWYRQILGQGPELLVQFQDESVVDDSQLPKDRFSAERLKGVDSTLKIQPAELGDSAMYLCASSIWTGDNEQFFGPGTRLTVL.

This clonotype was observed a few times. The chain joins TRBV4-2 to TRBJ1-1; D uncertain. V lost 1 base, J lost 1 base, and 10 bases lay in between. From germline, CDR1 is LGHNA and CDR2 YNFKEQ. The CDR3 totals 15 residues. For the CDR3, the DNA is TGTGCCAGCAGCCAAGTTGACCTTCCGAACACTGAAGCTTTCTTT. Its translation: CASSQVDLPNTEAFF.

This clonotype was found a few times. The genes are TRBV20-1 and TRBJ2-1, with 8 bases aligning to TRBD2. V lost 1 base and J lost 5; bases outside the gene matches: 7. This CDR3 has 15 residues. Germline values: CDR1 DFQATT, CDR2 SNEGSKA (reference sequence). The CDR3 spells CSARALLAADNEQFF. The CDR3, as DNA: TGCAGTGCTAGAGCCCTACTAGCGGCGGACAATGAGCAGTTCTTC.

This clonotype was detected a few times. J is TRBJ1-2 and V is TRBV7-9; no reliable D call. CDR1 and CDR2 from the germline V gene are SEHNR and FQNEAQ (reference sequence). The CDR3 loop spans 14 amino acids. The germline V and J ends were trimmed by 5 bases and 3 bases, with 13 bases remaining between them. As DNA, the CDR3 is TGTGCCAGCAGCCAAACAGATAAGGACTATGGCTACACCTTC. Translation: CASSQTDKDYGYTF.

This clonotype was seen many times. This sequence joins TRBV14 and TRBJ2-7; 8 positions agree with TRBD2. The CDR3 extends over 19 amino acids. With 1 base clipped from V and 3 bases from J, the junction kept 17 bases outside the gene matches. CDR1 is SGHDN, CDR2 FVKESK, per germline. The chain's CDR3 is CASSQGSYVYAGGRYEQYF. DNA of the CDR3: TGTGCCAGCAGCCAAGGTTCTTATGTTTACGCGGGGGGACGCTACGAGCAGTACTTC. The full variable domain, with the rest looked up from reference TRBV14 and TRBJ2-7, is EAGVTQFPSHSVIEKGQTVTLRCDPISGHDNLYWYRRVMGKEIKFLLHFVKESKQDESGMPNNRFLAERTGGTYSTLKVQPAELEDSGVYFCASSQGSYVYAGGRYEQYFGPGTRLTVT.

The chain joins TRBV21-1 to TRBJ2-6; the table's TRBD1 call for D was not verified on the DNA. TRBV21-1 is annotated as a pseudogene. CDR3 length: 16 amino acids. The DNA of the CDR3 is TGTGCCAGCGGGGGTGGGGGTTTGTCTGGGGCCAACGTCCTGACTTTC. Protein: CASGGGGLSGANVLTF.

This clonotype was counted only a few times. The chain links TRBV12-5 to TRBJ2-1; a possible D gene is TRBD1 (6 bases). Germline CDR1 and CDR2: LGHNT and FRNRAP. Deletions cut 4 bases from V and 4 bases from J, with 8 bases between. The CDR3 is 13 residues long. CDR3 nucleotides: TGTGCTAGTGGTTCACAGGGATACAATGAGCAGTTCTTC. Its translation is CASGSQGYNEQFF.

This chain joins TRBV11-2 and TRBJ2-7; no definite D call. Germline assignment: CDR1 SGHAT and CDR2 FQNNGV. The CDR3 covers 14 residues. V was cut by 3 bases and J by 1 base, with 10 bases left in between. The CDR3 loop is CASSFSVDSYEQYF. For the CDR3, the DNA is TGTGCCAGCAGCTTCAGTGTTGATTCCTACGAGCAGTACTTC.

This sequence joins TRBV11-2 and TRBJ2-1, with a weak D call TRBD1 (7 bases). Germline V lookup: CDR1 SGHAT, CDR2 FQNNGV. This CDR3 region has 17 residues. Trimming pared 1 base from V and 9 bases from J, leaving 22 bases between. This CDR3 is CASSLGSLAGGLGEQFF. CDR3 coding DNA: TGTGCCAGCAGCTTAGGTTCGCTGGCAGGGGGACTTGGTGAGCAGTTCTTC.

This clonotype was seen a handful of times. V and J are TRBV7-2 and TRBJ2-5, with D hard to call. The V gene's germline CDR1 is SGHTA and CDR2 FQGNSA. Trimming took off 5 bases at V and 2 bases at J, with 12 bases between the two ends. CDR3 length: 14 residues. The chain's CDR3 is CASSRFGEQETQYF. As DNA, the CDR3 is TGTGCCAGCAGCCGGTTTGGCGAGCAAGAGACCCAGTACTTC.

This clonotype was recorded a few times. V gene TRBV7-2 combines with J gene TRBJ1-2; 7 bases line up with TRBD1. CDR3 length: 14 residues. Germline V gene lookup returns CDR1 SGHTA and CDR2 FQGNSA. Trimming removed 5 bases from V and 8 bases from J; junction bases left unmatched: 11. CDR3 protein: CASSARTGEGGYTF. In nucleotides, the CDR3 is TGTGCCAGCAGCGCTAGAACAGGGGAAGGCGGCTACACCTTC. The full variable domain, with the rest looked up from reference TRBV7-2 and TRBJ1-2, is GAGVSQSPSNKVTEKGKDVELRCDPISGHTALYWYRQSLGQGLEFLIYFQGNSAPDKSGLPSDRFSAERTGGSVSTLTIQRTQQEDSAVYLCASSARTGEGGYTFGSGTRLTVV.

This clonotype was observed a few times. The gene calls are TRBV11-2 and TRBJ2-3, with D possibly TRBD2 on 6 matching bases. CDR3 length equals 17 residues. Trimming removed 5 bases at V and 4 bases at J, with 22 bases between. Germline-derived CDR1 and CDR2 are SGHAT and FQNNGV. The CDR3 loop is CASSPSPTRSAPDTQYF. Here the CDR3 DNA reads TGTGCCAGCAGCCCTTCACCGACTAGATCGGCCCCAGATACGCAGTATTTT.

This chain's CDR3 is CASSRGHEETQYF. The CDR3, as DNA: TGTGCCAGCAGCCGGGGACACGAAGAGACCCAGTACTTC. The rearrangement joins TRBV7-2 to TRBJ2-5; TRBD1 is a possible D gene (6 bases). The V and J ends lost 5 bases and 3 bases respectively, with 10 bases between them. Per the germline V gene, CDR1 is SGHTA and CDR2 is FQGNSA. The CDR3 sequence is 13 residues long.

This clonotype appeared a few times. V gene TRBV27 combines with J gene TRBJ2-5, with 10 bases matching TRBD2. Germline V CDR1 and CDR2: MNHEY, SMNVEV (reference sequence). The CDR3 contains 16 residues. J was trimmed by 7 bases and V by 5 bases; bases with no gene match: 13. CDR3 coding DNA: TGTGCCAGCAGTCCCCGGGGACTAGCGCCGCCGTGGACCCAGTACTTC. Translating gives CASSPRGLAPPWTQYF.

The J gene is TRBJ2-1, the V gene TRBV4-2; 7 bases are a match to TRBD1. Trimming at V came to 2 bases and at J to 8 bases, leaving 9 bases not matched to a gene. Germline V lookup: CDR1 LGHNA, CDR2 YNFKEQ. The CDR3 runs to 15 residues. CDR3 sequence: CASSQSEIQGYEQFF. The DNA of the CDR3 is TGTGCCAGCAGCCAAAGTGAAATACAGGGGTATGAGCAGTTCTTC.

The table lists this clonotype with a few counts. The CDR3 nucleotides are TGTGCCAGCAGCTTGATTTCCCTCGGCAGGGGGTCACAGACCCAGTACTTC. Its protein is CASSLISLGRGSQTQYF. V is TRBV5-6 and J is TRBJ2-5; 7 positions agree with TRBD1. The ends lost 1 base at V and 6 bases at J; junction bases unmatched: 15. The CDR3 spans 17 residues. Germline assignment: CDR1 SGHDT and CDR2 YYEEEE.

The CDR3 protein is CASSFWLAGGSQEQFF. The CDR3, as DNA: TGTGCCAGCAGCTTCTGGCTAGCGGGGGGGTCTCAGGAGCAGTTCTTC. This sequence joins TRBV5-5 and TRBJ2-1, with TRBD2 identical over 12 bases. V was pared by 2 bases and J by 10 bases, with 10 bases of the junction left unmatched. There are 16 residues in the CDR3. CDR1 is SGHKS and CDR2 is YYEKEE in the germline V gene (reference sequence).

The CDR3 nucleotides are TGTGCCAGCAGCAGCGAGGCGGGACTCAGATGGCAAGAGACCCAGTACTTC. As protein: CASSSEAGLRWQETQYF. This chain joins TRBV7-2 and TRBJ2-5, with D maybe TRBD2 (6 bases). CDR1 SGHTA and CDR2 FQGNSA come from the germline V gene. The CDR3 length is 17 residues. V was shortened by 5 bases and J by 2 bases, with 21 bases between the two germline ends. Combining the CDR3 with reference TRBV7-2 and TRBJ2-5 gives the whole variable domain GAGVSQSPSNKVTEKGKDVELRCDPISGHTALYWYRQSLGQGLEFLIYFQGNSAPDKSGLPSDRFSAERTGGSVSTLTIQRTQQEDSAVYLCASSSEAGLRWQETQYFGPGTRLLVL.

The gene calls are TRBV27 and TRBJ2-1; D ambiguous. The ends were cut back, 0 bases at V and 9 bases at J, with 12 bases in the middle. The CDR3 contains 14 residues. The germline V gene has CDR1 MNHEY and CDR2 SMNVEV (reference sequence). The CDR3 spells CASSLSMGWGEQFF. The CDR3 DNA is TGTGCCAGCAGTTTATCCATGGGATGGGGTGAGCAGTTCTTC.

V usage is TRBV27 and J usage is TRBJ1-1; 11 bases are shared with TRBD1. Germline V gene sequence: CDR1 MNHEY, CDR2 SMNVEV (reference sequence). This CDR3 has 13 residues. J lost 7 bases, V lost 7 bases, and 5 bases had no gene match. The CDR3 DNA reads as TGTGCCAGCAATGGACAGGGGGCGGATGAAGCTTTCTTT. This codes for CASNGQGADEAFF.

In this sample, this clonotype turned up many times. J is TRBJ1-2 and V is TRBV6-5; 9 nucleotides align to TRBD1. The CDR3 consists of 15 residues. Germline V gene lookup returns CDR1 MNHEY and CDR2 SVGAGI. The junction had 4 bases not matched to a gene; V was cut back by 3 bases and J by 2 bases. CDR3 sequence: CASSYRGQGNYGYTF. CDR3 sequence (DNA): TGTGCCAGCAGTTATCGGGGACAGGGCAACTATGGCTACACCTTC.

The sample holds a few counts of this clonotype. This chain links TRBV5-1 with TRBJ2-7; a possible D gene is TRBD2 (6 bases). Per the germline V gene, CDR1 is SGHRS and CDR2 is YFSETQ. CDR3 length equals 15 residues. Deletions cut 2 bases from V and 2 bases from J, with 14 bases between. CDR3 sequence reads: CASSFHSGATYEQYF. The CDR3 DNA reads as TGCGCCAGCAGCTTTCATAGCGGTGCTACCTACGAGCAGTACTTC.

This clonotype was seen a handful of times. The V gene is TRBV5-1, the J gene TRBJ2-5; 14 positions agree with TRBD2. CDR1 is SGHRS and CDR2 is YFSETQ in the germline V gene. The CDR3 has 17 residues. V lost 4 bases and J lost 2; bases outside the gene matches: 7. CDR3 coding DNA: TGCGCCAGCAGCAGGGGACTAGCGGGGGCCACTCAAGAGACCCAGTACTTC. Amino acid sequence: CASSRGLAGATQETQYF.

The chain has TRBV5-1 and TRBJ2-5; tentatively, D is TRBD1 or TRBD2 (5 bases each). The CDR3 runs to 14 residues. The germline V and J ends were trimmed by 3 bases and 4 bases, with 13 bases remaining between them. Germline values: CDR1 SGHRS, CDR2 YFSETQ. The chain's CDR3 is CASSYEGPSETQYF. CDR3 DNA sequence: TGCGCCAGCAGCTACGAGGGGCCCTCAGAGACCCAGTACTTC.

This clonotype showed up many times. The chain is built from TRBV12-3 or TRBV12-4 and TRBJ2-1; D possibly matches TRBD1 or TRBD2 (5 bases each). The V gene lost 5 bases and the J gene lost 7 bases, with 21 bases spanning the gap. The CDR3 runs to 16 residues. DNA of the CDR3: TGTGCCAGCAGTATGGCCCAGGCAGGGAGAGAGAATGAGCAGTTCTTC. Protein sequence: CASSMAQAGRENEQFF.

This clonotype was seen more than once but under ten times. The chain has TRBV15 and TRBJ2-7, with no clear D. CDR1 is LNHNV and CDR2 is YYDKDF in the germline V gene (reference sequence). The CDR3 covers 14 residues. V shed 0 bases and J shed 5 bases, with 11 bases lying between them. As DNA, the CDR3 is TGTGCCACCAGCAGAGAATGGCGTTCGAACGAGCAGTACTTC. It translates to CATSREWRSNEQYF.